One and the same sample provided the 17 T cell receptor beta chains below, sequenced in a study of blood T cell repertoires in COVID-19. The data were produced by immunoSEQ multiplex PCR, yet TCRdb's version contains in-frame clones alone and is incomplete. The data contain 200,000 or so clones, roughly 84% of them seen just once; the ten biggest clones take up 3% to 3.5%. What was sequenced was peripheral blood. The receptors come from a woman aged 25 to 39 who had recovered from COVID-19.

This chain connects TRBV9 to TRBJ1-3; 9 bases are shared with TRBD1. Losses at the gene ends were 3 bases for V and 0 bases for J; bases not matched to a gene: 7. The length of the CDR3 is 17 residues. CDR1 SGDLS and CDR2 YYNGEE come from the germline V gene. The CDR3 spells CASSEGQGLVSGNTIYF. The CDR3 DNA reads as TGTGCCAGCAGCGAGGGACAGGGACTCGTCTCTGGAAACACCATATATTTT.

The chain links TRBV4-1 to TRBJ1-1, with a possible D match to TRBD1 (5 bases). Germline V gene data show CDR1 as MGHRA and CDR2 as YSYEKL. The length of the CDR3 is 14 residues. Trimming took 0 bases from V and 3 from J, leaving 8 bases between them. The CDR3 DNA reads TGCGCCAGCAGCCAAGACAGGGCGTACACTGAAGCTTTCTTT. Translating gives CASSQDRAYTEAFF.

The rearrangement links TRBV28 to TRBJ1-2, with D tentatively TRBD1 (5 bases). Germline V lookup: CDR1 MDHEN, CDR2 SYDVKM. There are 13 residues in the CDR3. V was trimmed by 4 bases and J by 6 bases, leaving 12 bases between them. CDR3 DNA: TGTGCCAGCAGTTCGGGGGGGGACGATGGCTACACCTTC. Translated: CASSSGGDDGYTF.

The V gene is TRBV2, the J gene TRBJ2-2; 7 positions match TRBD2. Per the germline V gene, CDR1 is SNHLY and CDR2 is FYNNEI. The ends lost 7 bases at V and 5 bases at J; junction bases unmatched: 7. There are 14 residues in the CDR3. The CDR3 DNA is TGTGCCAGCAAGGTGGGAGGGGCTACCGGGGAGCTGTTTTTT. Its protein is CASKVGGATGELFF. Based on the CDR3 plus reference TRBV2 and TRBJ2-2, the full variable domain is EPEVTQTPSHQVTQMGQEVILRCVPISNHLYFYWYRQILGQKVEFLVSFYNNEISEKSEIFDDQFSVERPDGSNFTLKIRSTKLEDSAMYFCASKVGGATGELFFGEGSRLTVL.

This sequence joins TRBV2 and TRBJ2-1; a possible D gene is TRBD1 (5 bases). CDR1 and CDR2 (germline): SNHLY, FYNNEI. The CDR3 has 15 amino acids. Trimming cost V 5 bases and J 8 bases, with 19 bases left between them. The CDR3, as DNA: TGTGCCAGCAGTATCCCAGGGTTTTCTTTCGATGAGCAGTTCTTC. Encoded protein: CASSIPGFSFDEQFF. The complete variable domain, with remaining parts taken from reference TRBV2 and TRBJ2-1, reads EPEVTQTPSHQVTQMGQEVILRCVPISNHLYFYWYRQILGQKVEFLVSFYNNEISEKSEIFDDQFSVERPDGSNFTLKIRSTKLEDSAMYFCASSIPGFSFDEQFFGPGTRLTVL.

CDR3 bases: TGCAGTGCTATCCACTACAATGAGCAGTTCTTC. This translates into CSAIHYNEQFF. V gene TRBV20-1 combines with J gene TRBJ2-1; D not resolved. The germline V gene has CDR1 DFQATT and CDR2 SNEGSKA (reference sequence). Deletions cut 4 bases from V and 3 bases from J, with 4 bases between. This CDR3 is built from 11 residues.

This chain joins TRBV18 and TRBJ2-1; D is perhaps TRBD2 (7 bases). V lost 6 bases to trimming and J lost 10 bases, with 16 bases between them. The CDR3 sequence is 13 residues long. Germline-derived CDR1 and CDR2 are KGHSH and LQKENI. The CDR3 loop reads CASSLEGGQEQFF. The CDR3 region has the DNA TGTGCCAGCTCTCTGGAGGGGGGGCAGGAGCAGTTCTTC. Complete variable domain (other parts from reference TRBV18 and TRBJ2-1): NAGVMQNPRHLVRRRGQEARLRCSPMKGHSHVYWYRQLPEEGLKFMVYLQKENIIDESGMPKERFSAEFPKEGPSILRIQQVVRGDSAAYFCASSLEGGQEQFFGPGTRLTVL.

The V and J genes are TRBV28 and TRBJ1-5, with D perhaps TRBD1 (5 bases). V lost 4 bases, J lost 0 bases, and 13 bases lay in between. Germline V gives CDR1 MDHEN, CDR2 SYDVKM. The CDR3 totals 16 residues. Here the CDR3 reads CASSSASGFSNQPQHF. The CDR3 coding sequence is TGTGCCAGCAGTTCCGCATCAGGGTTTAGCAATCAGCCCCAGCATTTT.

This chain links TRBV27 with TRBJ1-4; maybe TRBD1 (6 bases). CDR1 is MNHEY and CDR2 is SMNVEV in the germline V gene (reference sequence). V was trimmed by 5 bases and J by 3 bases, leaving 13 bases between them. CDR3 size: 15 residues. CDR3 sequence reads: CASSPYRESNEKLFF. CDR3 nucleotides: TGTGCCAGCAGTCCGTACAGGGAATCTAATGAAAAACTGTTTTTT.

CDR3 in DNA: TGTGCCAGCAGATACAACAGTGGTTCCGACACTGAAGCTTTCTTT. Translating it yields CASRYNSGSDTEAFF. The J gene is TRBJ1-1, the V gene TRBV6-5; D gene uncertain. CDR1 and CDR2 from the germline V gene are MNHEY and SVGAGI. There are 15 residues in the CDR3. Trimming pared 6 bases from V and 3 bases from J, leaving 17 bases between.

This chain uses TRBV5-5 with TRBJ2-5; 10 bases line up with TRBD1. Trimming removed 2 bases from V and 3 bases from J; junction bases left unmatched: 4. This CDR3 spans 15 amino acids. The germline V gene encodes CDR1 SGHKS and CDR2 YYEKEE (reference sequence). CDR3 DNA sequence: TGTGCCAGCAGCTTTAGGACAGGGGGAAAAGAGACCCAGTACTTC. It is translated as CASSFRTGGKETQYF.

The chain carries TRBV10-3 and TRBJ2-3; perhaps TRBD1 as D (6 bases). The CDR3 has 14 amino acids. V shed 3 bases and J shed 2 bases, with 9 bases lying between them. CDR1 is ENHRY and CDR2 is SYGVKD in the germline V gene. DNA of the CDR3: TGTGCCATCAGTGAACGACAGGTCACAGATACGCAGTATTTT. It translates to CAISERQVTDTQYF.

This clone was observed once. The chain carries TRBV9 and TRBJ2-7, with 11 bases aligning to TRBD2. V trimming: 1 base; J trimming: 5 bases; junction bases outside the gene matches: 5. There are 15 residues in the CDR3. Per germline, CDR1 SGDLS and CDR2 YYNGEE. The CDR3 spells CASSVTSGSFDEQYF. The DNA for the CDR3 is TGTGCCAGCAGCGTAACTAGCGGGAGTTTTGACGAGCAGTACTTC.

The chain has TRBV28 and TRBJ2-2; 8 bases agree with TRBD1. The germline CDR1 and CDR2 sequences are MDHEN and SYDVKM. Trimming at V came to 5 bases and at J to 1 base, leaving 3 bases not matched to a gene. The CDR3 totals 15 residues. The CDR3 loop is CASSIGTGNTGELFF. The DNA for the CDR3 is TGTGCCAGCAGTATCGGGACAGGGAACACCGGGGAGCTGTTTTTT.

This clone was observed a handful of times. The CDR3 loop is CASSRRQGSSYEQYF. The CDR3 bases are TGTGCCAGCTCAAGGAGACAGGGAAGCTCCTACGAGCAGTACTTC. V is TRBV18 and J is TRBJ2-7, with 7 bases fitting TRBD1. This CDR3 has 15 residues. With V trimmed by 5 bases and J by 0 bases, 7 bases remained unmatched. Per germline, CDR1 KGHSH and CDR2 LQKENI.

V and J are TRBV5-4 and TRBJ1-3, with 12 bases matching TRBD1. Unmatched junction bases numbered 4, after V lost 5 bases and J lost 4 bases. This CDR3 contains 15 residues. Germline-derived CDR1 and CDR2 are SGHNT and YYREEE (reference sequence). As DNA, the CDR3 is TGTGCCAGCAGGGGACAGGGGGCGGAAGGAAACACCATATATTTT. This sequence encodes CASRGQGAEGNTIYF. Looking up the rest from reference TRBV5-4 and TRBJ1-3 gives the full variable domain: ETGVTQSPTHLIKTRGQQVTLRCSSQSGHNTVSWYQQALGQGPQFIFQYYREEENGRGNFPPRFSGLQFPNYSSELNVNALELDDSALYLCASRGQGAEGNTIYFGEGSWLTVV.

This chain links TRBV24-1 with TRBJ1-2, with 7 bases matching TRBD1. Trimming at V came to 4 bases and at J to 5 bases, leaving 18 bases not matched to a gene. This CDR3 has 18 amino acids. The germline V gene encodes CDR1 KGHDR and CDR2 SFDVKD. The CDR3, as DNA: TGTGCCACCAGTGACGGACAGGCGACTTCGACTATGGCTTATGGCTACACCTTC. The encoded protein is CATSDGQATSTMAYGYTF.